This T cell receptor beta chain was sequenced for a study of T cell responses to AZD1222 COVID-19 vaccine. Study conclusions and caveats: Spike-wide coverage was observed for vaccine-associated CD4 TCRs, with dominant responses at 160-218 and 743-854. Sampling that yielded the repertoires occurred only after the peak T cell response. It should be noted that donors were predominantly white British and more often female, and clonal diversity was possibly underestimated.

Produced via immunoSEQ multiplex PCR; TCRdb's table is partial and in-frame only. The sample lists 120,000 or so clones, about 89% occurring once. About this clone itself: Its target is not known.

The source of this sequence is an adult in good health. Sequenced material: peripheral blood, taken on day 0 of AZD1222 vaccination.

CDR3 loop: CASSVGVEAGELFF. CDR3 sequence (DNA): TGTGCCAGCAGCGTAGGGGTGGAGGCCGGGGAGCTGTTTTTT. This chain uses TRBV9 with TRBJ2-2, with D perhaps matching TRBD2 (5 bases). CDR1 SGDLS and CDR2 YYNGEE come from the germline V gene. The CDR3 is 14 residues long. Trimming shortened V by 0 bases and J by 6 bases, and 9 bases separated the two germline ends.